These T cell receptor beta chains were read from a single sample in a study of human thymus T cells. Profiled with immunoSEQ multiplex PCR; TCRdb holds only in-frame clones, not every one. This sample carries about 120,000 clones, around 94% of them seen once, and the ten largest clones take 0.024%. Sequenced material: thymus tissue. These receptors came from a boy under three years old with a congenital heart defect but otherwise immunologically healthy. The CDR3 runs from the conserved cysteine through the conserved F or W. The order of the fields is V gene, J gene, CDR3 protein.

V: TRBV27
J: TRBJ2-3
CDR3: CASSLGTGDEYF

V: TRBV21-1
J: TRBJ1-2
CDR3: CASRRRPGGYGYTF

V: TRBV7-9
J: TRBJ1-1
CDR3: CASGTEAFF

V: TRBV18
J: TRBJ2-2
CDR3: CASSPPLAGGEDTGELFF

V: TRBV15
J: TRBJ2-7
CDR3: CATSRARPSYEQYF

V: TRBV28
J: TRBJ2-2
CDR3: CASRPPWVTGELFF

V: TRBV4-3
J: TRBJ1-2
CDR3: CASSQDGRGRGGYTF

V: TRBV9
J: TRBJ2-3
CDR3: CASSVFRADTQYF

V: TRBV7-2
J: TRBJ1-5
CDR3: CASSPRGFYSNQPQHF

V: TRBV4-3
J: TRBJ1-1
CDR3: CASSPHPADPSEAFF

V: TRBV15
J: TRBJ2-5
CDR3: CATSRPGPQETQYF

V: TRBV6-1
J: TRBJ2-1
CDR3: CASSRRAGEQFF

V: TRBV5-6
J: TRBJ2-7
CDR3: CASSRGQLYEQYF

V: TRBV21-1
J: TRBJ2-2
CDR3: CASSKRDTGELFF

V: TRBV4-3
J: TRBJ1-2
CDR3: CASSPHRGGSSYGYTF

V: TRBV19
J: TRBJ2-7
CDR3: CASRGVAYEQYF

V: TRBV14
J: TRBJ1-2
CDR3: CASSQEPGPDGYTF

V: TRBV19
J: TRBJ2-1
CDR3: CASSARTVIDNEQFF

V: TRBV28
J: TRBJ2-1
CDR3: CATRRLAGGQRDNEQFF

V: TRBV6-1
J: TRBJ2-1
CDR3: CASSGPGGRGRYHSYNEQFF

V: TRBV9
J: TRBJ2-1
CDR3: CASSVVGSGELYNEQFF

V: TRBV4-1
J: TRBJ2-7
CDR3: CASSQGTVEYF

V: TRBV21-1
J: TRBJ2-7
CDR3: CASSKEGALTGTKKTYEQYF

V: TRBV6-5
J: TRBJ1-1
CDR3: CASSYWFEGMNTEAFF

V: TRBV21-1
J: TRBJ2-7
CDR3: CASSRPSYEQYF

V: TRBV11-2
J: TRBJ2-5
CDR3: CASTTTKPRGDRQETQYF

V: TRBV28
J: TRBJ2-5
CDR3: CASSLGQQETQYF

V: TRBV19
J: TRBJ2-1
CDR3: CASSTRRGLYNEQFF

V: TRBV5-5
J: TRBJ1-2
CDR3: CASGAHSLNYGYTF

V: TRBV7-6
J: TRBJ2-1
CDR3: CASSLGQTYNEQFF

V: TRBV11-2
J: TRBJ1-6
CDR3: CASSPIGGGRDRSPLHF

V: TRBV18
J: TRBJ2-5
CDR3: CASSPVFYPETQYF

V: TRBV11-2
J: TRBJ2-6
CDR3: CASSLGWGERISGANVLTF

V: TRBV5-8
J: TRBJ2-7
CDR3: CASSGGAEGMQYF

V: TRBV19
J: TRBJ2-1
CDR3: CASSAYRLAGGHYNEQFF

V: TRBV6-1
J: TRBJ2-6
CDR3: CASSALASPPGANVLTF

V: TRBV5-4
J: TRBJ1-6
CDR3: CASSLREGYRRSPLHF

V: TRBV6-1
J: TRBJ1-2
CDR3: CANEDRVGYTF

V: TRBV28
J: TRBJ2-7
CDR3: CASSSTQGAPTYEQYF

V: TRBV4-3
J: TRBJ2-1
CDR3: CASSQGRAGGYIEQFF

V: TRBV5-4
J: TRBJ2-5
CDR3: CASSCRGRETQYF

V: TRBV6-1
J: TRBJ2-2
CDR3: CASSEVGRNTGELFF

V: TRBV27
J: TRBJ2-7
CDR3: CASRQNSKGYEQYF

V: TRBV6-4
J: TRBJ2-1
CDR3: CASSESTGTSGPSSYNEQFF